This entry lists 12 T cell receptor beta chains sequenced from one sample in a study of radiation and T cells in renal cell carcinoma. TCRdb's copy holds only in-frame clones and misses some; the assay was immunoSEQ multiplex PCR. The table includes about 74,000 clones, 70% to 90% detected once. Specified time point: blood 4 weeks post-SBRT, at nephrectomy. This sample's treatment: 15 Gy SBRT to primary tumor, nephrectomy 4 weeks later. The sequencing here drew on blood, taken from a patient whose treatment included radiotherapy and nephrectomy. All receptors derive from an older woman with renal cell carcinoma.

This clone has just one count. The chain links TRBV7-9 to TRBJ1-2; 8 bases match TRBD1. In germline, CDR1 is SEHNR, CDR2 FQNEAQ (reference sequence). Trimming cost V 5 bases and J 8 bases; bases outside gene matches: 10. The CDR3 is made up of 14 amino acids. CDR3 nucleotides: TGTGCCAGCAGCCACTTAGTTACAGGGGGAGGCTACACCTTC. This codes for CASSHLVTGGGYTF.

The chain combines TRBV18 with TRBJ2-3, with D uncertain. Germline CDR1 is KGHSH and CDR2 is LQKENI. The CDR3 has 12 residues. Trimming stripped 4 bases from V and 0 bases from J, with 2 bases between. The CDR3 DNA follows: TGTGCCAGCTCACTGAGCACAGATACGCAGTATTTT. Translation: CASSLSTDTQYF.

This clone was counted once. V and J are TRBV19 and TRBJ2-1; no definite D call. V was trimmed by 3 bases and J by 6 bases, leaving 12 bases between them. Germline V gene data show CDR1 as LNHDA and CDR2 as SQIVND (reference sequence). The CDR3 is 14 residues long. CDR3 DNA sequence: TGTGCCAGTAGTATTTCGAGGCTTCGCAATGAGCAGTTCTTC. It translates to CASSISRLRNEQFF.

In nucleotides, the CDR3 is TGTGCCAGCAGTCTCAAGCGGGGTTGGGAGCAGTTCTTC. This sequence encodes CASSLKRGWEQFF. This chain links TRBV6-5 with TRBJ2-1; 7 bases are a match to TRBD2. The CDR3 extends over 13 amino acids. V trimming: 5 bases; J trimming: 10 bases; junction bases outside the gene matches: 8. Germline lookup yields CDR1 MNHEY and CDR2 SVGAGI.

The V gene is TRBV5-1, the J gene TRBJ2-7; D gene unclear. The CDR3 runs 14 residues. CDR1 SGHRS and CDR2 YFSETQ come from the germline V gene. Trimming left V 7 bases short and J 2 bases short, with 16 bases between. This CDR3 is CASGLAGGTYEQYF. The CDR3 region has the DNA TGCGCCAGCGGTTTGGCAGGTGGAACCTACGAGCAGTACTTC.

J is TRBJ2-3 and V is TRBV18; TRBD2 matches at 7 bases. Trimming at V came to 6 bases and at J to 0 bases, leaving 9 bases not matched to a gene. Germline CDR1 reads KGHSH; CDR2 reads LQKENI. The CDR3 contains 16 residues. The CDR3 spells CASSHSRRGSTDTQYF. In nucleotides, the CDR3 is TGTGCCAGCTCTCACTCTCGGCGGGGGAGCACAGATACGCAGTATTTT.

The V and J genes are TRBV6-6 and TRBJ1-2, with D unresolved. There are 13 residues in the CDR3. CDR1 is MNHNY and CDR2 is SVGAGI in the germline V gene (reference sequence). Trimming removed 4 bases from V and 1 base from J, with 7 bases in between. The CDR3 loop is CASSLTNNYGYTF. The CDR3 region has the DNA TGTGCCAGCAGTTTGACTAATAACTATGGCTACACCTTC.

A note on this clone: One end of the junction is discordant with germline, which a read error may explain. The chain carries TRBV29-1 and TRBJ1-2, with 11 bases that match TRBD1. This CDR3 spans 8 amino acids. Germline CDR1 and CDR2: SQVTM and ANQGSEA. The CDR3, as DNA: TGCAGTGAAGGACAGGGGGCGTTC. It translates to CSEGQGAF.

The chain couples TRBV12-5 to TRBJ2-5; D call uncertain. The CDR3 covers 12 residues. Germline assignment: CDR1 LGHNT and CDR2 FRNRAP. V was cut by 1 base and J by 5 bases, with 5 bases left in between. CDR3 sequence (DNA): TGTGCTAGTGGTTTGGAAGAGGAGACCCAGTACTTC. This gives the protein CASGLEEETQYF.

The chain employs TRBV9 and TRBJ2-1; 9 bases map to TRBD2. The V gene's germline CDR1 is SGDLS and CDR2 YYNGEE. The ends lost 0 bases at V and 8 bases at J; junction bases unmatched: 9. This CDR3 has 16 amino acids. The DNA of the CDR3 is TGTGCCAGCAGCGTAGCGGGGACTAGCCTCGCCCATGAGCAGTTCTTC. Translated: CASSVAGTSLAHEQFF.

V and J are TRBV4-2 and TRBJ1-2; no clear D gene. V lost 1 base to trimming and J lost 4 bases, with 16 bases between them. The CDR3 runs to 16 residues. CDR1 LGHNA and CDR2 YNFKEQ come from the germline V gene. CDR3 sequence (DNA): TGTGCCAGCAGCCAAGGAAGGGATTTGGGAGCCTATGGCTACACCTTC. This codes for CASSQGRDLGAYGYTF.

The chain's CDR3 is CASSRGQPNTEAFF. In DNA, the CDR3 is TGTGCCAGCAGCCGGGGACAGCCGAACACTGAAGCTTTCTTT. This chain connects TRBV7-9 to TRBJ1-1, with 7 bases that match TRBD1. The length of the CDR3 is 14 residues. Trimming took 5 bases from V and 1 from J; bases not matched to a gene: 4. CDR1 is SEHNR, CDR2 FQNEAQ, per germline (reference sequence).